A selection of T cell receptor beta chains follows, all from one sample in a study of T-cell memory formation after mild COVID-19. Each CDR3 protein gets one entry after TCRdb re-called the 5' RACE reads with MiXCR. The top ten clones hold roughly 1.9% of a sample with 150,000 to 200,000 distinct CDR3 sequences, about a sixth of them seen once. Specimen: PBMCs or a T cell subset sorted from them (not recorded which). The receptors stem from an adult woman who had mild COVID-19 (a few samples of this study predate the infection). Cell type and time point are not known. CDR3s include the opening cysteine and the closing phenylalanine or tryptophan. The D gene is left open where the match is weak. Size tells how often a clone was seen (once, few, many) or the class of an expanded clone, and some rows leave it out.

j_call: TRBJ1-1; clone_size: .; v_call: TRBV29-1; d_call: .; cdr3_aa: CSVGGGTEAFF; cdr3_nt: TGCAGCGTTGGGGGGGGCACTGAAGCTTTCTTT
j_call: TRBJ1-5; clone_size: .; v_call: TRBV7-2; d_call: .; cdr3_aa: CASSFLGVNQPQHF; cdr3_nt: TGTGCCAGCAGCTTCTTGGGGGTCAATCAGCCCCAGCATTTT
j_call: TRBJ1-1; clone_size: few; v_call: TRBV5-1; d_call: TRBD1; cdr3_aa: CASRYPQGVNTEAFF; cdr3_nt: TGCGCCAGCAGATACCCACAGGGGGTGAACACTGAAGCTTTCTTT
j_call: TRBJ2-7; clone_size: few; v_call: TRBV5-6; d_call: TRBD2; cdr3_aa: CASSPKGAGFYEQYF; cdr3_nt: TGTGCCAGCAGCCCTAAAGGAGCGGGATTCTACGAGCAGTACTTC
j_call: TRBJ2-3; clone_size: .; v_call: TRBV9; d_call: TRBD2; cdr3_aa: CASSVQAGKADTQYF; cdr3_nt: TGTGCCAGCAGCGTACAAGCGGGGAAGGCAGATACGCAGTATTTT
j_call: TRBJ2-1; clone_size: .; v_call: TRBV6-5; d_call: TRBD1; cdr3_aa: CASSYRDRGRAEQFF; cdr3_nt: TGTGCCAGCAGTTATAGGGACAGGGGGCGGGCTGAGCAGTTCTTC
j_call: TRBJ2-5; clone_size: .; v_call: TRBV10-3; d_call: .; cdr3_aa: CAISSKETQYF; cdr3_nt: TGTGCCATCAGTTCTAAAGAGACCCAGTACTTC
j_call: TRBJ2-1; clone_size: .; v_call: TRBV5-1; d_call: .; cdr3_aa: CASSPPSLGYNEQFF; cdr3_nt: TGCGCCAGCAGCCCACCGTCCCTGGGGTACAATGAGCAGTTCTTC
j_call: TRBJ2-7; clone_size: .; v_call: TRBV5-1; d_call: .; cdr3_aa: CASSPQGLEGYEQYF; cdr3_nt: TGCGCCAGCAGCCCGCAGGGTTTGGAGGGCTACGAGCAGTACTTC
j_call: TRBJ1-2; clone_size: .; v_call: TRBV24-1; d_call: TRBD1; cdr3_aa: CATSDPGTGGGYTF; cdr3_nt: TGTGCCACCAGTGATCCTGGGACAGGCGGCGGCTACACCTTC
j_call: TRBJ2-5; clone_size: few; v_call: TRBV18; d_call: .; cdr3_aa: CASSPPGETQYF; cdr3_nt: TGTGCCAGCTCACCACCGGGGGAGACCCAGTACTTC
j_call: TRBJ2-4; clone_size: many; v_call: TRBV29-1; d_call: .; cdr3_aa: CSVGVSGGNIQYF; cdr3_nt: TGCAGCGTTGGCGTCAGCGGTGGGAACATTCAGTACTTC
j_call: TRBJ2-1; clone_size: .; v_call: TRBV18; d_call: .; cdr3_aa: CASSPQRNNEQFF; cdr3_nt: TGTGCCAGCTCACCCCAGCGCAACAATGAGCAGTTCTTC
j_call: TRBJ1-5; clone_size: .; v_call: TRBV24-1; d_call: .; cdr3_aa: CATSDPSTGSNQPQHF; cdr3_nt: TGTGCCACCAGTGATCCTTCGACTGGTAGCAATCAGCCCCAGCATTTT
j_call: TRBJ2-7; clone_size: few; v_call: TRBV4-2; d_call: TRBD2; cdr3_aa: CASSTRLAGPYEQYF; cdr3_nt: TGTGCCAGCAGCACGAGACTAGCGGGCCCCTACGAGCAGTACTTC